There are a few counts of the clone carrying this T cell receptor beta chain. This CDR3 is built from 15 residues. Germline CDR1 is MGHRA and CDR2 is YSYEKL. V shed 1 base and J shed 6 bases, with 10 bases lying between them. This sample stems from a study of blood T cell repertoires in COVID-19. Overall study context: The analysed material was cDNA or gDNA that came from T cells, B-cell-depleted T cells, or PBMCs.

Enrolled through a virtual design, the participants were between roughly 18 and 90 years of age and came from about two dozen US areas. Sequencing used immunoSEQ multiplex PCR; TCRdb keeps in-frame clones, though not all of them. The sample has approximately 480,000 clones, 75% to 90% seen once. The source of this sequence is a woman aged 18-29 years who had recovered from COVID-19. V is TRBV4-1 and J is TRBJ1-6; a weak D match, TRBD1 (5 bases). Sequenced material: PBMCs or T cells enriched from blood (not recorded which). The CDR3: CASSQARGVNSPLHF. DNA for the CDR3: TGCGCCAGCAGCCAAGCAAGGGGCGTTAATTCACCCCTCCACTTT.